The 29 T cell receptor beta chains below all came from one sample that was sequenced in a study of blood T cell repertoires in COVID-19 (dated by TCRdb to between 2020 and 2021). Library creation used the immunoSEQ multiplex PCR assay. TCRdb took this table from immuneACCESS and kept in-frame rearrangements with V and J called. Such tables lack part of the clones; where checked against another copy, unresolved V genes explain under half of the gap, and the rest is unexplained. This sample comprises approximately 99,000 clones, around 84% of them detected only once. 10% to 15% of the sample is in the top ten clones. Sequenced sample: peripheral blood. The receptors originated from a woman aged 55-75 years in a cohort sampled during active or convalescent COVID-19.

The chain couples TRBV5-1 to TRBJ1-1; no firm D call. This CDR3 is built from 13 residues. Per the germline V gene, CDR1 is SGHRS and CDR2 is YFSETQ. Trimming removed 4 bases at V and 1 base at J, with 8 bases between. Written as DNA, the CDR3 is TGCGCCAGCAGCCTCACACCGAACACTGAAGCTTTCTTT. Translated, it gives CASSLTPNTEAFF.

The chain joins TRBV7-2 to TRBJ1-1, with unresolved D. CDR1 and CDR2 (germline): SGHTA, FQGNSA. This CDR3 has 14 residues. The germline V and J ends were trimmed by 1 base and 3 bases, with 9 bases remaining between them. The CDR3 region has the DNA TGTGCCAGCAGCTTAGTTTGGAGTGACACTGAAGCTTTCTTT. Translating it yields CASSLVWSDTEAFF.

This chain uses TRBV3-1 (or the pseudogene TRBV3-2) with TRBJ2-5, with 14 bases that match TRBD2. Trimming at V came to 3 bases and at J to 4 bases, leaving 4 bases not matched to a gene. This CDR3 contains 16 residues. Germline CDR1 LGHDT, CDR2 YNNKEL (reference sequence). The CDR3 DNA follows: TGTGCCAGCAGCCAGGGACTAGCGGGAGCCCCAGAGACCCAGTACTTC. Translation gives CASSQGLAGAPETQYF.

The chain is built from TRBV6-5 and TRBJ1-4; D gene uncertain. This CDR3 spans 13 amino acids. The V end was cut by 2 bases, the J end by 8 bases, with 9 bases between. Germline V gene lookup returns CDR1 MNHEY and CDR2 SVGAGI. CDR3 sequence reads: CASSYDYSEKLFF. CDR3 nucleotide sequence: TGTGCCAGCAGTTACGACTATTCAGAAAAACTGTTTTTT.

The chain links TRBV9 to TRBJ1-2; TRBD1 is a possible D gene (6 bases). CDR3 length: 15 residues. CDR1 is SGDLS and CDR2 is YYNGEE in the germline V gene. V gave up 4 bases and J gave up 2 bases, with 15 bases separating them. The CDR3 DNA reads as TGTGCCAGCAGCTTTAGCTGGACAGCCAACTATGGCTACACCTTC. It specifies CASSFSWTANYGYTF.

J is TRBJ2-1 and V is TRBV14; 9 bases fit TRBD2. The CDR3 extends over 16 amino acids. The J segment lost 0 bases and the V segment lost 4 bases, leaving 4 bases of the junction unmatched. CDR1 is SGHDN and CDR2 is FVKESK in the germline V gene. DNA of the CDR3: TGTGCCAGCAGCCTGTATAGCGGGAGCTCCTACAATGAGCAGTTCTTC. Translating it yields CASSLYSGSSYNEQFF. Supplemented by reference TRBV14 and TRBJ2-1, the full variable domain reads EAGVTQFPSHSVIEKGQTVTLRCDPISGHDNLYWYRRVMGKEIKFLLHFVKESKQDESGMPNNRFLAERTGGTYSTLKVQPAELEDSGVYFCASSLYSGSSYNEQFFGPGTRLTVL.

The chain carries TRBV7-3 and TRBJ2-1; 8 positions match TRBD2. There are 16 residues in the CDR3. Germline-derived CDR1 and CDR2 are SGHTA and FQGTGA. J was trimmed by 4 bases and V by 5 bases; bases with no gene match: 10. The CDR3 coding sequence is TGTGCCAGCAGCAAAGGGGTGGAGCGGGGGTACAATGAGCAGTTCTTC. This gives the protein CASSKGVERGYNEQFF.

V gene TRBV7-2 combines with J gene TRBJ1-3; 10 bases fit TRBD1. The CDR3 runs to 16 residues. CDR1 is SGHTA and CDR2 is FQGNSA in the germline V gene. V gave up 5 bases and J gave up 4 bases; unmatched junction bases: 8. Here the CDR3 reads CASSPIGTGAGNTIYF. The CDR3 DNA sequence: TGTGCCAGCAGCCCAATCGGGACAGGGGCCGGAAACACCATATATTTT.

DNA of the CDR3: TGTGCCAGCAGCCCCACAGGGGACTCCCTTTATGGCTACACCTTC. It specifies CASSPTGDSLYGYTF. This chain uses TRBV5-6 with TRBJ1-2; 7 bases are shared with TRBD1. This CDR3 is built from 15 residues. Looked up from germline, CDR1 is SGHDT and CDR2 is YYEEEE. V dropped 4 bases and J dropped 5; count of bases not matched to a gene: 11.

A few counts support this clone. At the DNA level, this CDR3 is encoded by other sequences in the same sample as well. V is TRBV9 and J is TRBJ2-4; D possibly corresponds to TRBD1 (6 bases). In germline, CDR1 is SGDLS, CDR2 YYNGEE. V lost 3 bases and J 0 bases, leaving 10 bases between the germline ends. The CDR3 runs to 15 residues. CDR3 sequence reads: CASSAEQGAKNIQYF. CDR3 nucleotides: TGTGCCAGCAGCGCCGAACAGGGAGCCAAAAACATTCAGTACTTC.

In its sample, this clone was seen a few times. The chain employs TRBV30 and TRBJ1-2; D not certain. Germline V gives CDR1 GTSNPN, CDR2 SVGIG (reference sequence). The V end lost 0 bases, the J end lost 7 bases, and 15 bases lay between the germline ends. The CDR3 is 14 amino acids. The CDR3 spells CAWSVFEGVLGYTF. CDR3 sequence (DNA): TGTGCCTGGAGTGTATTCGAGGGAGTTCTTGGCTACACCTTC.

To note about this clone: One end of the junction varies from germline; a read error may be responsible. The gene calls are TRBV27 and TRBJ1-1, with D possibly matching TRBD1 (6 bases). The V gene's germline CDR1 is MNHEY and CDR2 SMNVEV (reference sequence). The length of the CDR3 is 14 residues. CDR3 in amino acids: CASSLSYRDTEAFF. In DNA, the CDR3 is TGTGCCAGCAGTCTATCTTACAGGGACACTGAAGCTTTCTTT.

The rearrangement links TRBV19 to TRBJ2-2; 9 nucleotides line up with TRBD1. This CDR3 is built from 15 residues. With 5 bases clipped from V and 6 bases from J, the junction kept 7 bases outside the gene matches. Germline assignment: CDR1 LNHDA and CDR2 SQIVND (reference sequence). CDR3 amino acids: CASSSTGGVPGELFF. CDR3 DNA sequence: TGTGCCAGTAGTTCCACAGGGGGCGTACCCGGGGAGCTGTTTTTT.

The chain carries TRBV3-1 (or the pseudogene TRBV3-2) and TRBJ1-4; unclear D gene. The CDR3 has 13 amino acids. Germline V lookup: CDR1 LGHDT, CDR2 YNNKEL (reference sequence). V lost 4 bases and J lost 10, with 13 bases in between. The CDR3 coding sequence is TGTGCCAGCAGCCCCGAGAGGGATGGAAAACTGTTTTTT. It specifies CASSPERDGKLFF.

This rearrangement joins TRBV3-1 (or the pseudogene TRBV3-2) to TRBJ1-5; the D gene is possibly TRBD1 (6 bases). V was clipped by 4 bases and J by 5 bases, with 15 bases between them. Germline assignment: CDR1 LGHDT and CDR2 YNNKEL (reference sequence). The CDR3 is 15 amino acids. The CDR3, as DNA: TGTGCCAGCAGCCGGGGGGGGCGGGGAGATCAGCCCCAGCATTTT. It codes for CASSRGGRGDQPQHF.

The genes are TRBV7-2 and TRBJ2-7, with 9 bases lining up with TRBD1. Germline CDR1 is SGHTA and CDR2 is FQGNSA. CDR3 size: 15 residues. J was trimmed by 5 bases and V by 0 bases; bases with no gene match: 5. The CDR3 is CASSLAGTGTNEQYF. The CDR3 region has the DNA TGTGCCAGCAGCTTAGCCGGGACAGGGACTAACGAGCAGTACTTC.

CDR3 loop: CASSVDGRAGETQYF. In DNA, the CDR3 is TGCGCCAGCAGCGTTGATGGGAGGGCGGGGGAGACCCAGTACTTC. This chain joins TRBV5-1 and TRBJ2-5; the match to TRBD2 covers 7 bases. Per the germline V gene, CDR1 is SGHRS and CDR2 is YFSETQ. The CDR3 consists of 15 residues. V shed 4 bases and J 5 bases; nucleotides not matched to a gene: 11.

The gene calls are TRBV23-1 and TRBJ1-5, with D unclear. TRBV23-1 is known as an ORF, though its function is uncertain. V was pared by 2 bases and J by 1 base, with 9 bases between. The CDR3 covers 15 residues. CDR3 sequence (DNA): TGCGCCAGCAGTCAAGGCCAGGCGAGCAATCAGCCCCAGCATTTT. The encoded protein is CASSQGQASNQPQHF.

The CDR3 DNA reads as TGTGCCAGCAGCTCTAGACAGAGCTCCTACGAGCAGTACTTC. This encodes CASSSRQSSYEQYF. The gene calls are TRBV11-1 and TRBJ2-7, with D perhaps matching TRBD1 (5 bases). V lost 4 bases and J 0 bases, leaving 10 bases between the germline ends. Germline V lookup: CDR1 SGHAT, CDR2 FQDESV (reference sequence). CDR3 length equals 14 residues.

The chain couples TRBV15 to TRBJ1-2, with D tentatively TRBD1 (5 bases). CDR1 is LNHNV, CDR2 YYDKDF, per germline (reference sequence). The CDR3 sequence is 14 residues long. V lost 5 bases, J lost 1 base, and 11 bases lay in between. CDR3: CATSPRTFNYGYTF. CDR3 nucleotide sequence: TGTGCCACCAGCCCTCGGACATTTAACTATGGCTACACCTTC.

This sequence joins TRBV27 and TRBJ1-4; TRBD1 aligns across 9 bases. The CDR3 spans 18 residues. V lost 2 bases and J lost 10; bases outside the gene matches: 17. The V gene's germline CDR1 is MNHEY and CDR2 SMNVEV (reference sequence). The CDR3 sequence is CASSLAPPGDRVALKLFF. CDR3 nucleotides: TGTGCCAGCAGTTTAGCCCCCCCGGGGGACAGGGTAGCCCTAAAACTGTTTTTT.

A remark on this clone: Other nucleotide sequences in the sample specify the same CDR3. The gene calls are TRBV3-1 (or the pseudogene TRBV3-2) and TRBJ1-2, with D possibly matching TRBD1 (5 bases). Trimming cost V 0 bases and J 4 bases, with 9 bases left between them. The CDR3 has 14 residues. Germline V gives CDR1 LGHDT, CDR2 YNNKEL (reference sequence). The CDR3 DNA follows: TGTGCCAGCAGCCAAGATACGGGGGGCTATGGCTACACCTTC. Its translation is CASSQDTGGYGYTF.

The chain recombines TRBV2 with TRBJ2-3, with 7 bases matching TRBD2. The CDR3 is 13 amino acids. With 10 bases clipped from V and 3 bases from J, the junction kept 7 bases outside the gene matches. Per the germline V gene, CDR1 is SNHLY and CDR2 is FYNNEI. CDR3 coding DNA: TGTGCCAACGGGAGGAAAAGGACAGATACGCAGTATTTT. Residues: CANGRKRTDTQYF.

The rearrangement uses TRBV7-8 and TRBJ2-3, with 9 bases lining up with TRBD2. CDR1 is SGHVS and CDR2 is FQNEAQ in the germline V gene. This CDR3 contains 16 residues. Unmatched junction bases numbered 8, after V lost 0 bases and J lost 7 bases. CDR3 in amino acids: CASSLAGLATSYTQYF. The CDR3 nucleotides are TGTGCCAGCAGCTTAGCGGGACTAGCTACGTCTTATACGCAGTATTTT.

The V gene is TRBV27, the J gene TRBJ2-3; 10 nucleotides line up with TRBD2. Germline CDR1 reads MNHEY; CDR2 reads SMNVEV (reference sequence). The CDR3 extends over 14 amino acids. V shed 6 bases and J 3 bases; nucleotides not matched to a gene: 3. The CDR3 sequence is CASRIAGGTDTQYF. CDR3 DNA: TGTGCCAGCAGGATAGCGGGGGGAACAGATACGCAGTATTTT.

The J gene is TRBJ1-2, the V gene TRBV13, with 9 bases lining up with TRBD1. V gave up 2 bases and J gave up 8 bases; unmatched junction bases: 9. Germline V gene data show CDR1 as PRHDT and CDR2 as FYEKMQ (reference sequence). The CDR3 loop spans 15 amino acids. The CDR3 DNA reads TGTGCCAGCAGCTTATTCCGGGACAGGGTCGGGGGCTACACCTTC. Protein product: CASSLFRDRVGGYTF.

The CDR3 nucleotides are TGTGCCAGCAGTTTACTAGCCGCCCCGGCGGAGACCCAGTACTTC. It codes for CASSLLAAPAETQYF. The chain recombines TRBV28 with TRBJ2-5; possible D gene TRBD2, 5 bases. The V and J ends lost 2 bases and 5 bases respectively, with 15 bases between them. CDR1 and CDR2 (germline): MDHEN, SYDVKM. This CDR3 region has 15 residues.

The gene calls are TRBV10-3 and TRBJ2-7; 7 bases line up with TRBD2. The J segment lost 2 bases and the V segment lost 6 bases, leaving 13 bases of the junction unmatched. The CDR3 loop spans 16 amino acids. Germline V CDR1 and CDR2: ENHRY, SYGVKD. The CDR3 DNA follows: TGTGCCATCAGCGGGGGATGGGGGGGTAGGACCTACGAGCAGTACTTC. As protein: CAISGGWGGRTYEQYF.

The chain couples TRBV5-1 to TRBJ1-5; 7 nucleotides agree with TRBD1. Per germline, CDR1 SGHRS and CDR2 YFSETQ. The CDR3 runs 14 residues. The V segment lost 9 bases and the J segment 3 bases; nucleotides outside the gene matches: 9. CDR3 nucleotides: TGCGCCACCAAGCAGGGGGAGGACAATCAGCCCCAGCATTTT. Protein sequence: CATKQGEDNQPQHF.